Listed below are T cell receptor beta chains from one sample, sequenced in a study of blood T cell repertoires in COVID-19. Sequenced by immunoSEQ multiplex PCR; TCRdb stores in-frame clones only, minus some. This table holds hundreds of thousands of clones, approximately 91% found once. The specimen was peripheral blood. The receptors here all came from a man aged 55 to 70 who had recovered from COVID-19. Each CDR3 is given with its conserved first and last residue. D genes are given only for firm matches. For some rows the clone size is stated as once, few or many, or as a class when expanded; others skip it.

V	D	size	J	CDR3	DNA
TRBV5-6	TRBD2	once	TRBJ2-3	CASSFGLAGAKDTQYF	TGTGCCAGCAGCTTCGGACTAGCGGGAGCAAAAGATACGCAGTATTTT
TRBV6-5	TRBD1	-	TRBJ2-1	CASTLTGDSYNEQFF	TGTGCCAGCACCCTGACAGGGGACTCCTACAATGAGCAGTTCTTC
TRBV9	-	-	TRBJ2-4	CASSLEGGRPTF	TGTGCCAGCAGCCTAGAGGGGGGGCGGCCGACCTTC
TRBV4-1	-	few	TRBJ1-3	CASSQQGHSGNTIYF	TGCGCCAGCAGCCAGCAGGGGCACTCTGGAAACACCATATATTTT
TRBV28	TRBD1	-	TRBJ1-2	CASSFPGQNYGYTF	TGTGCCAGCAGTTTCCCGGGACAGAACTATGGCTACACCTTC
TRBV7-2	-	-	TRBJ2-3	CASSSSGDTQYF	TGTGCCAGCAGCTCCTCGGGGGATACGCAGTATTTT
TRBV9	-	-	TRBJ2-2	CASSPEGLGELFF	TGTGCCAGCAGCCCCGAGGGCCTCGGAGAGCTGTTTTTT
TRBV29-1	TRBD1	-	TRBJ1-1	CSAKTGGGTEAFF	TGCAGCGCCAAGACAGGGGGAGGCACTGAAGCTTTCTTT
TRBV21-1	-	-	TRBJ1-1	CASSKRGYNTEAFF	TGTGCCAGCAGCAAACGGGGGTATAACACTGAAGCTTTCTTT
TRBV24-1	TRBD1	-	TRBJ2-1	CATSGDRNYNEQFF	TGTGCCACCAGCGGGGACAGAAACTACAATGAGCAGTTCTTC
TRBV5-5	TRBD1	-	TRBJ2-3	CASSSRDRITDTQYF	TGTGCCAGCAGCTCCCGGGACAGGATAACAGATACGCAGTATTTT
TRBV20-1	TRBD1	-	TRBJ2-7	CSASRDRGYEQYF	TGCAGTGCTAGTCGGGACAGGGGTTACGAGCAGTACTTC
TRBV5-4	TRBD2	-	TRBJ2-7	CASSLAGGRTPGEQYF	TGTGCCAGCAGCTTGGCTGGCGGGAGGACCCCGGGGGAGCAGTACTTC
TRBV19	TRBD1	-	TRBJ2-2	CASSIATQGAGELFF	TGTGCCAGTAGTATAGCGACCCAGGGGGCCGGGGAGCTGTTTTTT
TRBV19	-	-	TRBJ2-2	CASSIIGFNTGELFF	TGTGCCAGTAGTATTATCGGGTTCAACACCGGGGAGCTGTTTTTT
TRBV28	TRBD2	-	TRBJ2-7	CASSLAGAPVEQYF	TGTGCCAGCAGTCTAGCGGGAGCCCCTGTCGAGCAGTACTTC
TRBV10-3	-	-	TRBJ1-4	CAISERGAGEKLFF	TGTGCCATCAGTGAGAGGGGCGCAGGGGAAAAACTGTTTTTT
TRBV6-2/TRBV6-3	-	-	TRBJ2-7	CASSYSPGAGLSYEQYF	TGTGCCAGCAGTTACTCGCCCGGCGCAGGCCTTTCCTACGAGCAGTACTTC
TRBV5-4	-	-	TRBJ1-1	CASSLPPGRERGTEAFF	TGTGCCAGCAGCCTACCCCCGGGGCGGGAAAGGGGAACTGAAGCTTTCTTT
TRBV6-1	-	-	TRBJ2-2	CASSERRTTNTGELFF	TGTGCCAGCAGTGAAAGGCGGACAACGAACACCGGGGAGCTGTTTTTT
TRBV4-1	TRBD2	-	TRBJ2-7	CASSPGTSGSLTYEQYF	TGCGCCAGCAGCCCTGGGACTAGCGGGAGTCTGACCTACGAGCAGTACTTC
TRBV5-5	TRBD1	once	TRBJ1-2	CASSLGGTGNYGYTF	TGTGCCAGCAGCTTGGGGGGGACAGGAAACTATGGCTACACCTTC
TRBV4-1	TRBD2	few	TRBJ2-1	CASSQGRGGHNEQFF	TGCGCCAGCAGCCAAGGGCGGGGGGGGCACAATGAGCAGTTCTTC
TRBV5-5	TRBD1	-	TRBJ1-2	CASSLEGQGYYGYTF	TGTGCCAGCAGCTTGGAGGGACAGGGGTACTATGGCTACACCTTC
TRBV27	-	-	TRBJ1-1	CASSSQGGTEAFF	TGTGCCAGCAGTTCTCAAGGGGGAACTGAAGCTTTCTTT
TRBV7-2	TRBD2	-	TRBJ2-3	CASSLSSGGLRGTDTQYF	TGTGCCAGCAGCTTATCTAGCGGGGGGCTTCGCGGCACAGATACGCAGTATTTT
TRBV9	TRBD2	-	TRBJ2-3	CASSVGLAGQDTQYF	TGTGCCAGCAGCGTAGGACTAGCGGGGCAAGATACGCAGTATTTT
TRBV3-1/TRBV3-2	-	-	TRBJ2-3	CASSQDRSRADTQYF	TGTGCCAGCAGCCAAGATAGATCCCGCGCAGATACGCAGTATTTT
TRBV19	TRBD2	-	TRBJ2-7	CASRDALAGDYEQYF	TGTGCCAGTAGAGACGCGTTAGCGGGAGACTACGAGCAGTACTTC
TRBV24-1	TRBD1	once	TRBJ2-5	CATSDFYRDRGYQETQYF	TGTGCCACCAGTGATTTCTACCGGGACAGGGGGTACCAAGAGACCCAGTACTTC